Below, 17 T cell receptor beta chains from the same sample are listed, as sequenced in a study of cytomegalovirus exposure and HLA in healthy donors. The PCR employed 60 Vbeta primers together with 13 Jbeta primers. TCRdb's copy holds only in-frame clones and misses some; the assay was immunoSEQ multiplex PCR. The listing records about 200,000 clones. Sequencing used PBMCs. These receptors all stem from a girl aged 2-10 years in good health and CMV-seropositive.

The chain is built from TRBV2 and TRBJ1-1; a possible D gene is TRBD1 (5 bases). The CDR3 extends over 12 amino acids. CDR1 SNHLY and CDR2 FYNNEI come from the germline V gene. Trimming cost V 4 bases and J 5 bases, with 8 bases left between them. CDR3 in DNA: TGTGCCAGCAGTGTGGGGGGGACTGAAGCTTTCTTT. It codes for CASSVGGTEAFF.

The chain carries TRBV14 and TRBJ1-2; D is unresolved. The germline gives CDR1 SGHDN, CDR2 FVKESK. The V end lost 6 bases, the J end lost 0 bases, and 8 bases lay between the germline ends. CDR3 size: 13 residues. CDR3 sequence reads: CASSPSANYGYTF. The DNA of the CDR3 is TGTGCCAGCAGTCCGAGTGCTAACTATGGCTACACCTTC.

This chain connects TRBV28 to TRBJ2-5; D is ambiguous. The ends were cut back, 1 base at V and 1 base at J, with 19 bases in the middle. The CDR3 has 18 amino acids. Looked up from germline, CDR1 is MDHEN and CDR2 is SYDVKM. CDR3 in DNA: TGTGCCAGCAGTTTATATTCGGGTTCGGCCGCGGCCCAAGAGACCCAGTACTTC. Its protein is CASSLYSGSAAAQETQYF.

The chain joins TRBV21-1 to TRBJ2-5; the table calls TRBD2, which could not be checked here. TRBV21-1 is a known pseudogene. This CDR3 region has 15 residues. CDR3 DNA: TGTGCCAGCAGCAACCCTGAGGGATTAGGTATCGTGCAGTACTTC. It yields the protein CASSNPEGLGIVQYF.

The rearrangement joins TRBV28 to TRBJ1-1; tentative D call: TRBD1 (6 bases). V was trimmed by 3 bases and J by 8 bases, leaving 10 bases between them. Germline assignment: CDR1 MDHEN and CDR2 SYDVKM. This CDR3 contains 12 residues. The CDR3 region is CASSFGDIEAFF. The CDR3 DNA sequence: TGTGCCAGCAGTTTTGGGGACATAGAAGCTTTCTTT.

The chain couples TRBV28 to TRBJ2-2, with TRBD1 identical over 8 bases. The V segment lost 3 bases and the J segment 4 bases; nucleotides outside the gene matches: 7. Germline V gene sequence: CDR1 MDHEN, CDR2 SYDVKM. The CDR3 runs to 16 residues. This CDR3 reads CASSFSRGLFTGELFF. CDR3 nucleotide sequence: TGTGCCAGCAGTTTTAGCAGGGGGCTGTTCACCGGGGAGCTGTTTTTT.

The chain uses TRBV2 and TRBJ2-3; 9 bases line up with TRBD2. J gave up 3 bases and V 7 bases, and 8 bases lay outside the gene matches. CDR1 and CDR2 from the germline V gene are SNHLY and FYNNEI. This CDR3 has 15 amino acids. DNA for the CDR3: TGTGCCAGCAATTTAGCGGGAGTAGGTACAGATACGCAGTATTTT. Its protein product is CASNLAGVGTDTQYF.

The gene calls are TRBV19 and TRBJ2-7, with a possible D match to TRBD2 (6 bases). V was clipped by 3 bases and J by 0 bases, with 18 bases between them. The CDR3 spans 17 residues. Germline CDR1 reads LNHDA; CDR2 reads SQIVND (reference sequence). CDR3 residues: CASSMATGTSDSYEQYF. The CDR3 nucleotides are TGTGCCAGTAGTATGGCCACCGGGACTTCCGACTCCTACGAGCAGTACTTC.

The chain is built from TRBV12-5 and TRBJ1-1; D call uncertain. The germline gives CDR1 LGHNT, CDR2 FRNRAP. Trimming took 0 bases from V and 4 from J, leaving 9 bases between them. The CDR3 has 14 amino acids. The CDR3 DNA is TGTGCTAGTGGTTTGGTAGAAATGAGCACTGAAGCTTTCTTT. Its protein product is CASGLVEMSTEAFF.

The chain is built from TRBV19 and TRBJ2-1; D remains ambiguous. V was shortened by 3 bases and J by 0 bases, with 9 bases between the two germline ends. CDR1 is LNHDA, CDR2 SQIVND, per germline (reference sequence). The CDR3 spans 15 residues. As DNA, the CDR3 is TGTGCCAGTAGTATTAGTTACAGCTCCTACAATGAGCAGTTCTTC. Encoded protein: CASSISYSSYNEQFF.

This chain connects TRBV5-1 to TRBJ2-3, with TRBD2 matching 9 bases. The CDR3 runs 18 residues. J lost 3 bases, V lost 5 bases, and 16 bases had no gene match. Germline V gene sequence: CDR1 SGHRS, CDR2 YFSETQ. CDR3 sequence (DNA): TGCGCCAGCAGTCCCCCGGGACTAGCACCGACCACAACAGATACGCAGTATTTT. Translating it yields CASSPPGLAPTTTDTQYF.

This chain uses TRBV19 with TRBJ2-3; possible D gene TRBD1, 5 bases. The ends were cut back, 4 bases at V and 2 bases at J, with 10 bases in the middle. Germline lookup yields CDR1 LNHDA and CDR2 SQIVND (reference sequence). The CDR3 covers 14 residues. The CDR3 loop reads CASSKFRDTDTQYF. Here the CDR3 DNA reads TGTGCCAGTAGTAAGTTCAGGGACACAGATACGCAGTATTTT.

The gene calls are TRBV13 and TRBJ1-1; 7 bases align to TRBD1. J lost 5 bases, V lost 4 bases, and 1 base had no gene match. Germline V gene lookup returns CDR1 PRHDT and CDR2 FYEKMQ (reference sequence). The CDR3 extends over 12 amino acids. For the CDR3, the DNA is TGTGCCAGCAGCTCACAGGGGACTGAAGCTTTCTTT. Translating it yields CASSSQGTEAFF.

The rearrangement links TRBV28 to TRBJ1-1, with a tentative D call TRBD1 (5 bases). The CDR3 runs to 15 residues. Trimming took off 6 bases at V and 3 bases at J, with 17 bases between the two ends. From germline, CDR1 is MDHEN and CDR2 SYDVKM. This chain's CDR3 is CASSPAQGEYTEAFF. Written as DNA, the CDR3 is TGTGCCAGCAGCCCTGCGCAGGGTGAGTACACTGAAGCTTTCTTT.

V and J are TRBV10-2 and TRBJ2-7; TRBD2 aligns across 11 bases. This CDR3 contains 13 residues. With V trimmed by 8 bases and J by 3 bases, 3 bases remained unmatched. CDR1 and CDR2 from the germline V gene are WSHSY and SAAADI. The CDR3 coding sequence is TGCGCCAGCGGGGGGACTAGCGGCTACGAGCAGTACTTC. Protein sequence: CASGGTSGYEQYF.

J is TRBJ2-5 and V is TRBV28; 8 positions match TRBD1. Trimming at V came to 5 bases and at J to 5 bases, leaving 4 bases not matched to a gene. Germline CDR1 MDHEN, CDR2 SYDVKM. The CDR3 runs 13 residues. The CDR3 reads CASSVQGEETQYF. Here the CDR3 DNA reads TGTGCCAGCAGTGTACAGGGGGAGGAGACCCAGTACTTC.

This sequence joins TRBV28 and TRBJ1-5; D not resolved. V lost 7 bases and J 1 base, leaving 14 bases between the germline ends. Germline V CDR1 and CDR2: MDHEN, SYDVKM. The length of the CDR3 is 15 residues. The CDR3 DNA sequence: TGTGCCAGCACCAATATCCTGGAGAGCAATCAGCCCCAGCATTTT. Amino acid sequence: CASTNILESNQPQHF.